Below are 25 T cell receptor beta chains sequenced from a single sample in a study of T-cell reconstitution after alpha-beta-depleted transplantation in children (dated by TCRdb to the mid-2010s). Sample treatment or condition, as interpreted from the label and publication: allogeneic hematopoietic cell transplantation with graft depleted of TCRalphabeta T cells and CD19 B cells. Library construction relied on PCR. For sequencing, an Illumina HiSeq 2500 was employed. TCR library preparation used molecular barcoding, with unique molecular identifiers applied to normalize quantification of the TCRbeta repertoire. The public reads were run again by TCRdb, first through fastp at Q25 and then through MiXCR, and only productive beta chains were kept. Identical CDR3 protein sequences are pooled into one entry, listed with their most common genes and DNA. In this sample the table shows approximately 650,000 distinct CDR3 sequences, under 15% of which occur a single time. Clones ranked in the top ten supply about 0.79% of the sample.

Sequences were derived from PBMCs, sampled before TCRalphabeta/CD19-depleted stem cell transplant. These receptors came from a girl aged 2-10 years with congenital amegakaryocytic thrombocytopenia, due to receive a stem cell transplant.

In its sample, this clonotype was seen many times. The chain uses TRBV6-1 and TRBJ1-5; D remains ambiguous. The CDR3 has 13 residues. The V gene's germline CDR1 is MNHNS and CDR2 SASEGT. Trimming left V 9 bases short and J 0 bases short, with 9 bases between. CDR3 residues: CASQGLSNQPQHF. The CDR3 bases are TGTGCCAGTCAAGGTCTTAGCAATCAGCCCCAGCATTTT.

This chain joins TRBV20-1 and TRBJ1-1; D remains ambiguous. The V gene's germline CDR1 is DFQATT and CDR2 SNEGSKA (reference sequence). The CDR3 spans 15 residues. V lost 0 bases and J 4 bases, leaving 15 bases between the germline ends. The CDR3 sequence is CSARDPGGRGTEAFF. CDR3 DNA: TGCAGTGCTAGAGACCCCGGCGGGAGAGGCACTGAAGCTTTCTTT.

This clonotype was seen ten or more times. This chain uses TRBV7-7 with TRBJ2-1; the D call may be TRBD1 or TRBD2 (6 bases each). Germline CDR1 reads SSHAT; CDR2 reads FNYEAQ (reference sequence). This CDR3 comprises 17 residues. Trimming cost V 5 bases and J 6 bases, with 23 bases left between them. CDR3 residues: CASSPHEGGAVTNEQFF. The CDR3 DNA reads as TGTGCCAGCAGCCCCCATGAGGGGGGAGCGGTTACCAATGAGCAGTTCTTC.

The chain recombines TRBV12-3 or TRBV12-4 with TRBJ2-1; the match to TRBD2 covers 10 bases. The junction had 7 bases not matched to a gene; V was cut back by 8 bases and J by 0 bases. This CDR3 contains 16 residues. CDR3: CASWGLAGASYNEQFF. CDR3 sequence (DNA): TGTGCCAGCTGGGGGCTAGCGGGAGCCTCCTACAATGAGCAGTTCTTC.

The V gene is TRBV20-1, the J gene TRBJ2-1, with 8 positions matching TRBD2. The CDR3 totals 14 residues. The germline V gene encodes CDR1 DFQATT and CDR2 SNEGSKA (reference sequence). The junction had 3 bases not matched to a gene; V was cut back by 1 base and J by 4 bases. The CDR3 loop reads CSARAGTRYNEQFF. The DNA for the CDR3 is TGCAGTGCTAGAGCAGGGACTAGATACAATGAGCAGTTCTTC.

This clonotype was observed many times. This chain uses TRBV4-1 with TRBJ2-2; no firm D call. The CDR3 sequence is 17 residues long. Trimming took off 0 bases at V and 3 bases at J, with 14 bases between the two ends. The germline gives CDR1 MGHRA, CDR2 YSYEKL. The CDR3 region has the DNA TGCGCCAGCAGCCAAGACCCTAGTTACTCGGACACCGGGGAGCTGTTTTTT. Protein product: CASSQDPSYSDTGELFF.

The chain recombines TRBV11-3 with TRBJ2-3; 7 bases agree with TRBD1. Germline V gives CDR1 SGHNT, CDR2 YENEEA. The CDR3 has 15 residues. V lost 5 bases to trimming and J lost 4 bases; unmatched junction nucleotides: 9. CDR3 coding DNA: TGTGCCAGCAGCCCAAATCGACAGGGAGCAGATACGCAGTATTTT. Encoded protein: CASSPNRQGADTQYF.

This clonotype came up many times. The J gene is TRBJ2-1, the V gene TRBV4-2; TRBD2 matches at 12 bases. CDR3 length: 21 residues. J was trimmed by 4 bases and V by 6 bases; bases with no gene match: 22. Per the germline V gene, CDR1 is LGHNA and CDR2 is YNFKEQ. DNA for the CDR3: TGTGCCAGCAGACCAAGGCTTCCAAAACTAGCGGGAGGAAACCTTTACAATGAGCAGTTCTTC. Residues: CASRPRLPKLAGGNLYNEQFF.

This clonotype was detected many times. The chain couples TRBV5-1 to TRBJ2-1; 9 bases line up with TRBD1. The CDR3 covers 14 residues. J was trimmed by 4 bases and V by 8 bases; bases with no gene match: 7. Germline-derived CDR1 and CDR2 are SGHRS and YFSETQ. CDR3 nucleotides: TGCGCCAGTCGATGGGACAGGGAATACAATGAGCAGTTCTTC. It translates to CASRWDREYNEQFF. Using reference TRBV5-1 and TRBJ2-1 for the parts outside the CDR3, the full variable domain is KAGVTQTPRYLIKTRGQQVTLSCSPISGHRSVSWYQQTPGQGLQFLFEYFSETQRNKGNFPGRFSGRQFSNSRSEMNVSTLELGDSALYLCASRWDREYNEQFFGPGTRLTVL.

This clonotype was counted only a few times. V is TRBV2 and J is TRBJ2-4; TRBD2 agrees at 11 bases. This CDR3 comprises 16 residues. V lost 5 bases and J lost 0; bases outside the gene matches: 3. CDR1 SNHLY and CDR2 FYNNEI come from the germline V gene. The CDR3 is CASSPLAGVAKNIQYF. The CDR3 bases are TGTGCCAGCAGTCCACTAGCGGGAGTAGCCAAAAACATTCAGTACTTC.

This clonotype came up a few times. CDR3 sequence (DNA): TGCGCCAGCAGCTTTAGGATCGAGGGACAAGTGAATTCACCCCTCCACTTT. Translation gives CASSFRIEGQVNSPLHF. V and J are TRBV5-1 and TRBJ1-6, with a possible D match to TRBD1 (6 bases). The V and J ends lost 2 bases and 7 bases respectively, with 19 bases between them. This CDR3 spans 17 amino acids. Germline lookup yields CDR1 SGHRS and CDR2 YFSETQ.

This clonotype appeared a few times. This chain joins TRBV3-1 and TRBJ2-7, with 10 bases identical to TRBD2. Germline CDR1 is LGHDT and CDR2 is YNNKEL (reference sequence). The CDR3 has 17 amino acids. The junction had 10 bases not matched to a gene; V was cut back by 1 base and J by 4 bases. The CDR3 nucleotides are TGTGCCAGCAGCCAAGCTTTCACCGGGACTAGCGTATACGAGCAGTACTTC. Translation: CASSQAFTGTSVYEQYF.

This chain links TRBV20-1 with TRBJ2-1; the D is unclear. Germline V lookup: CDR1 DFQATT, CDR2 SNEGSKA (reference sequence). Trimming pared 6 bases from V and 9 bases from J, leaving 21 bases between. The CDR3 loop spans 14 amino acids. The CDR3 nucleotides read TGCAGTGCACAACCGACCCGGCTAGTGTTTGAGCAGTTCTTC. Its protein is CSAQPTRLVFEQFF.

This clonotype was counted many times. The CDR3 reads CASSKEQREGQSYNEQFF. CDR3 sequence (DNA): TGTGCCAGCAGCAAAGAGCAGCGGGAGGGCCAGTCCTACAATGAGCAGTTCTTC. The chain employs TRBV21-1 and TRBJ2-1; whether TRBD2, the table's D call, matches the DNA was not checked. TRBV21-1 is a pseudogene segment. This CDR3 region has 18 residues.

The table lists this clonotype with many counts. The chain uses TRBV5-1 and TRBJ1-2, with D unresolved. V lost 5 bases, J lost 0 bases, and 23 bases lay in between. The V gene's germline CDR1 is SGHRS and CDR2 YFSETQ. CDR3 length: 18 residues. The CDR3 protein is CASRAEPISSEANYGYTF. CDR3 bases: TGCGCCAGCAGAGCTGAGCCGATTTCATCAGAAGCTAACTATGGCTACACCTTC.

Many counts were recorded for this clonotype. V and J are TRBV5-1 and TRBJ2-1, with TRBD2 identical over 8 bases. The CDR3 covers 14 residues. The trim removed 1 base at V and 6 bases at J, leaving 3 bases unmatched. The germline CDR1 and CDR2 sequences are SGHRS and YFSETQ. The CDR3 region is CASSLPREGNEQFF. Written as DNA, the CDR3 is TGCGCCAGCAGCTTGCCCCGGGAGGGCAATGAGCAGTTCTTC. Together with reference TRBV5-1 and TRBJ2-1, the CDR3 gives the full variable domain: KAGVTQTPRYLIKTRGQQVTLSCSPISGHRSVSWYQQTPGQGLQFLFEYFSETQRNKGNFPGRFSGRQFSNSRSEMNVSTLELGDSALYLCASSLPREGNEQFFGPGTRLTVL.

CDR3 coding DNA: TGTGCCAGTAGCACTCAGGGGTATCAGCCCCAGCATTTT. Protein sequence: CASSTQGYQPQHF. The V gene is TRBV19, the J gene TRBJ1-5; D is perhaps TRBD1 (6 bases). This CDR3 has 13 residues. Trimming cost V 6 bases and J 5 bases, with 11 bases left between them. The germline V gene has CDR1 LNHDA and CDR2 SQIVND (reference sequence).

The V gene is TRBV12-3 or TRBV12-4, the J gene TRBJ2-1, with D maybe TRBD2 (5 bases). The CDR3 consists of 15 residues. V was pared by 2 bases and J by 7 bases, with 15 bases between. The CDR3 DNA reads TGTGCCAGCAGTTTATTGAGACTGACTAAGAATGAGCAGTTCTTC. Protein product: CASSLLRLTKNEQFF.

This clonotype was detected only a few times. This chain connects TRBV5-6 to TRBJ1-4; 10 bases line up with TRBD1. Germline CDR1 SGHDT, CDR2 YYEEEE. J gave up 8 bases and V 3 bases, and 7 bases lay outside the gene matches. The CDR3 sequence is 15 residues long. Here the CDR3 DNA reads TGTGCCAGCAGCTGGACCGGGACAGGGGAAGAAAAACTGTTTTTT. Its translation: CASSWTGTGEEKLFF.

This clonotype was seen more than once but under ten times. The CDR3 is CACYGGYGYTF. CDR3 coding DNA: TGTGCCTGTTACGGGGGGTATGGCTACACCTTC. V usage is TRBV19 and J usage is TRBJ1-2, with D maybe TRBD1 (5 bases). Trimming stripped 11 bases from V and 5 bases from J, with 12 bases between. CDR3 length: 11 amino acids. Germline CDR1 is LNHDA and CDR2 is SQIVND (reference sequence).

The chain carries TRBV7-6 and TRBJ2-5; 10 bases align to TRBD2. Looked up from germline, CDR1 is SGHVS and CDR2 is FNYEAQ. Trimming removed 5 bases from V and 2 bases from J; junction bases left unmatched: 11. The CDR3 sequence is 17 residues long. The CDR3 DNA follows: TGTGCCAGCAGCCCCCACACAGCGGGAGGGATGCAAGAGACCCAGTACTTC. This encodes CASSPHTAGGMQETQYF.

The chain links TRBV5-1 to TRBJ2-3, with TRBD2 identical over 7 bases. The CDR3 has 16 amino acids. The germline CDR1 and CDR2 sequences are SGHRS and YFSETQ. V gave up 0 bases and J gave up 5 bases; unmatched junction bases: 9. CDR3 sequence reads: CASSLGSGKRKDTQYF. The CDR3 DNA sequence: TGCGCCAGCAGCTTGGGAAGCGGGAAAAGAAAAGATACGCAGTATTTT.

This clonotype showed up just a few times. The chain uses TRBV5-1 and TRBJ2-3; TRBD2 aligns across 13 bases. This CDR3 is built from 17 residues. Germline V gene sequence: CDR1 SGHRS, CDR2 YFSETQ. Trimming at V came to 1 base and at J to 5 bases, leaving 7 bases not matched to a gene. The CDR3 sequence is CASSLPLAGGVEDTQYF. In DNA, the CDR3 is TGCGCCAGCAGCTTGCCACTAGCGGGAGGGGTTGAAGATACGCAGTATTTT.

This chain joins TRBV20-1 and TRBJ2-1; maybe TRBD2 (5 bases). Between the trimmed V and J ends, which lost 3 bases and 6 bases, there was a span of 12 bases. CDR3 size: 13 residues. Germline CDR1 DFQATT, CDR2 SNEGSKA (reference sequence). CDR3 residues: CSARPVGSNEQFF. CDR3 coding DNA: TGCAGTGCTAGGCCCGTGGGGAGCAATGAGCAGTTCTTC.

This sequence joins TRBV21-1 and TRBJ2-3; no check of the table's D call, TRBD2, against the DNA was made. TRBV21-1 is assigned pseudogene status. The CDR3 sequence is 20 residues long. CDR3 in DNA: TGTGCCAGGGGGGAACTGACTAGCGGGAGGGCCCCGCGGAAGACAGATACGCAGTATTTT. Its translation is CARGELTSGRAPRKTDTQYF.